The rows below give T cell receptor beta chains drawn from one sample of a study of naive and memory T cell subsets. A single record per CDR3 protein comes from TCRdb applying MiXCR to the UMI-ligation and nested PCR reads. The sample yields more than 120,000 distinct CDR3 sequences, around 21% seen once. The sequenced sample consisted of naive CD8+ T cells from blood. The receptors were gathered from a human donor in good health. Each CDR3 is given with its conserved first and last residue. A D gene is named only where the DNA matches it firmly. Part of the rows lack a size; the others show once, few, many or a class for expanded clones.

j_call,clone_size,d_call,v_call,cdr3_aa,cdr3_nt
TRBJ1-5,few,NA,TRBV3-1,CASSQDTDLHQPQHF,TGTGCCAGCAGCCAAGATACGGACCTCCATCAGCCCCAGCATTTT
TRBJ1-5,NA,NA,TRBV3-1,CASSQDLGSNQPQHF,TGTGCCAGCAGCCAAGATTTGGGTTCGAATCAGCCCCAGCATTTT
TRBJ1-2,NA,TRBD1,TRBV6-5,CASRPGGVDGYTF,TGTGCCAGCAGACCAGGGGGCGTTGATGGCTACACCTTC
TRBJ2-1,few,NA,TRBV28,CASSTAPDEQFF,TGTGCCAGCAGCACGGCCCCGGATGAGCAGTTCTTC
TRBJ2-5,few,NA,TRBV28,CASTPRGSLETQYF,TGTGCCAGCACCCCCAGGGGCAGTCTGGAGACCCAGTACTTC
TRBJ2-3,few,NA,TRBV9,CASSVEGGLTDTQYF,TGTGCCAGCAGCGTAGAAGGAGGACTCACAGATACGCAGTATTTT
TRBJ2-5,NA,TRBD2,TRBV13,CASGEREKTQYF,TGTGCCAGCGGAGAGCGGGAAAAGACCCAGTACTTC
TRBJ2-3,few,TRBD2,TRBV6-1,CATVLAGVQDTQYF,TGTGCCACCGTACTAGCGGGGGTTCAGGATACGCAGTATTTT
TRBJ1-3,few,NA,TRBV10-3,CAISAGLAGNTIYF,TGTGCCATCAGTGCAGGGTTGGCTGGAAACACCATATATTTT
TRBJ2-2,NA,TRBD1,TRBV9,CASSTGGSNTGELFF,TGTGCCAGCAGTACAGGGGGATCGAACACCGGGGAGCTGTTTTTT
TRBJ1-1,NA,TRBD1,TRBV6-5,CASSYSDRGAEAFF,TGTGCCAGCAGTTACTCCGACAGGGGTGCTGAAGCTTTCTTT
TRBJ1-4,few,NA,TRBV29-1,CSVEVQGPEKLFF,TGCAGCGTCGAGGTACAGGGCCCCGAAAAACTGTTTTTT
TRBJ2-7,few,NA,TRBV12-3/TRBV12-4,CASSLVLHSEQYF,TGTGCCAGCAGTTTAGTACTCCATAGCGAGCAGTACTTC
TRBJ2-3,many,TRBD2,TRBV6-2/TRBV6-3,CASSHSIAGRRDTQYF,TGTGCCAGCAGCCACTCGATAGCGGGACGGAGAGATACGCAGTATTTT
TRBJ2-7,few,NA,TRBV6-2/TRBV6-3,CASSGGIGSTTYEQYF,TGTGCCAGCAGTGGAGGGATAGGGAGTACCACCTACGAGCAGTACTTC
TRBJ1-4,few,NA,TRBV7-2,CASSHRVGRGRTNEKLFF,TGTGCCAGCAGTCATAGGGTCGGGCGGGGGCGGACTAATGAAAAACTGTTTTTT
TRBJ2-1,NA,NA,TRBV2,CASRALRSGLLDNEQFF,TGTGCCAGCAGGGCACTCCGCTCAGGACTACTTGACAATGAGCAGTTCTTC
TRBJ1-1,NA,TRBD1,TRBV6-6,CASSYNQGENTEAFF,TGTGCCAGCAGTTACAATCAGGGGGAGAACACTGAAGCTTTCTTT
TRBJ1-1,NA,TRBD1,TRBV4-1,CASSYIRGENTEAFF,TGCGCCAGCAGCTATATCAGGGGGGAGAACACTGAAGCTTTCTTT
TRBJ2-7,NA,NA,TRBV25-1,CASSEFFSGTTYEQYF,TGTGCCAGCAGTGAATTTTTTTCGGGGACAACTTACGAGCAGTACTTC
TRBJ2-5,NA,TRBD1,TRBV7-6,CASSYVTGEQETQYF,TGTGCCAGCAGCTACGTGACAGGGGAACAAGAGACCCAGTACTTC
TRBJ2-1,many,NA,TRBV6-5,CASRPKESGYNEQFF,TGTGCCAGCAGGCCAAAGGAGTCCGGGTACAATGAGCAGTTCTTC
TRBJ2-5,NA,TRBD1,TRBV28,CASTPGQGGQETQYF,TGTGCCAGCACCCCGGGACAGGGTGGCCAAGAGACCCAGTACTTC
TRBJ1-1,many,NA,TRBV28,CASTRTANTEAFF,TGTGCCAGCACCCGGACAGCGAACACTGAAGCTTTCTTT
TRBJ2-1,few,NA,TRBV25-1,CASKFGDVDEQFF,TGTGCCAGCAAGTTTGGGGATGTAGATGAGCAGTTCTTC
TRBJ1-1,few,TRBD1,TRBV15,CATSEKRDSLNTEAFF,TGTGCCACCAGCGAGAAGAGGGACAGTTTGAACACTGAAGCTTTCTTT
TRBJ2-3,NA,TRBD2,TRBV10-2,CASSESGGLADTQYF,TGCGCCAGCAGTGAGTCGGGAGGGTTGGCAGATACGCAGTATTTT
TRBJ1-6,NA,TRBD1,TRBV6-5,CASHRGQGSSYNSPLHF,TGTGCCAGTCATAGGGGACAGGGGAGCTCCTATAATTCACCCCTCCACTTT
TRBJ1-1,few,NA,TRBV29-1,CSLLTGLNTEAFF,TGCAGCCTTTTGACAGGACTGAACACTGAAGCTTTCTTT
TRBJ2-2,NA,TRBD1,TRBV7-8,CASSQGAGELFF,TGTGCCAGCAGCCAGGGGGCCGGGGAGCTGTTTTTT
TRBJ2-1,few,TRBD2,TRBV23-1,CASSQSPSGRGRDEQFF,TGCGCCAGCAGTCAATCCCCGAGCGGGAGGGGCCGCGATGAGCAGTTCTTC
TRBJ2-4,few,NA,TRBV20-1,CSAQNIQYF,TGCAGTGCGCAGAACATTCAGTACTTC
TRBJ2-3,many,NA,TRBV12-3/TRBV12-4,CASSPPTDTQYF,TGTGCCAGCAGTCCCCCCACAGATACGCAGTATTTT
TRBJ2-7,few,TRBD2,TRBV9,CASVPSGRATFLQYF,TGTGCCAGCGTTCCGAGCGGGAGGGCAACATTTCTGCAGTACTTC
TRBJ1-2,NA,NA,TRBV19,CASGDLGARGYTF,TGTGCCTCCGGCGACTTGGGTGCGCGTGGCTACACCTTC
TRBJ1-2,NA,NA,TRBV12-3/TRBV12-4,CASSGRGPNYGYTF,TGTGCCAGCAGCGGACGAGGTCCTAACTATGGCTACACCTTC
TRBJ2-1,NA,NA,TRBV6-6,CASSYDRSSYNEQFF,TGTGCCAGCAGTTACGACCGAAGCTCCTACAATGAGCAGTTCTTC
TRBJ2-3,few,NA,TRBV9,CASTRRAGSTDTQYF,TGTGCCAGCACCCGGAGGGCGGGAAGCACAGATACGCAGTATTTT
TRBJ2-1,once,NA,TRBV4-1,CASRTTPGSGVDEQFF,TGCGCCAGCAGGACTACCCCGGGGTCAGGGGTCGATGAGCAGTTCTTC
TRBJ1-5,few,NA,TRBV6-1,CASSEALLGILVSNQPQHF,TGTGCCAGCAGTGAAGCGCTTCTAGGGATCTTGGTTAGCAATCAGCCCCAGCATTTT
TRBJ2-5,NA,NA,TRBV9,CASSVVVGEKEEIQETQYF,TGTGCCAGCAGCGTAGTAGTGGGTGAGAAAGAGGAAATCCAAGAGACCCAGTACTTC
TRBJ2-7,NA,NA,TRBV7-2,CASSPRLGRNEQYF,TGTGCCAGCAGCCCGCGACTAGGGAGGAACGAGCAGTACTTC
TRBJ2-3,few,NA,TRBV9,CASSANVDTQYF,TGTGCCAGCAGCGCTAATGTGGATACGCAGTATTTT
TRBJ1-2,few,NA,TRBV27,CASSSLGGFNYGYTF,TGTGCCAGCTCAAGTTTAGGGGGGTTTAACTATGGCTACACCTTC